This T cell receptor beta chain was found in a study of blood T cell repertoires in COVID-19. Study-wide background: Collection of acute and convalescent COVID-19 samples took place in the United States, Italy and Spain.

The germline V gene has CDR1 SGHAT and CDR2 FQNNGV. This CDR3 has 19 amino acids. Trimming took 5 bases from V and 4 from J; bases not matched to a gene: 16. In the source study's methods: Reference gene primer amplification gave estimated nucleated cell counts. Assay used: immunoSEQ multiplex PCR; TCRdb lists only in-frame clones, some missing. V, J and clone size are taken as reported in that table, and D and trimming were inferred from the DNA itself. Among about 180,000 clones listed, roughly 85% were seen once. Cohort 3 recovery required two negative PCRs, clearance, or symptom resolution. The V and J genes are TRBV11-2 and TRBJ2-2; TRBD2 matches 10 bases. This TCR derives from a woman between 18 and 29 years old who had recovered from COVID-19. The sequenced sample consisted of PBMCs or T cells enriched from blood (not recorded which). DNA for the CDR3: TGTGCCAGCAGCCTATACCCTCATTTAGCGGGGGGATTCACCGGGGAGCTGTTTTTT. It translates to CASSLYPHLAGGFTGELFF.